A single sample gave rise to the 10 T cell receptor beta chains below, sequenced in a study of OX40 agonist ivuxolimab in advanced cancers. The method was immunoSEQ multiplex PCR; TCRdb's version includes in-frame clones alone and lacks a portion of them. The repertoire holds 30,000 to 45,000 clones, with about 93% as singletons. The specimen was CD4+ or CD8+ T cells sorted from blood, collected in a trial of the OX40 agonist ivuxolimab. Receptor source: an adult with an advanced solid tumor such as melanoma, head and neck, liver or kidney cancer.

This rearrangement joins TRBV15 to TRBJ1-5; D is perhaps TRBD1 (6 bases). Per germline, CDR1 LNHNV and CDR2 YYDKDF (reference sequence). Trimming took 1 base from V and 5 from J, leaving 12 bases between them. The CDR3 runs to 15 residues. CDR3 region: CATSRGDTGHQPQHF. DNA for the CDR3: TGTGCCACCAGCAGAGGTGACACAGGGCATCAGCCCCAGCATTTT.

The chain is built from TRBV19 and TRBJ2-2; D is perhaps TRBD1 (6 bases). CDR1 LNHDA and CDR2 SQIVND come from the germline V gene (reference sequence). The CDR3 is made up of 13 amino acids. Trimming cost V 5 bases and J 3 bases, with 7 bases left between them. The CDR3 sequence is CASSWTDTGELFF. CDR3 in DNA: TGTGCCAGTAGTTGGACAGACACCGGGGAGCTGTTTTTT.

CDR3 protein: CASSTPRGEAFF. In nucleotides, the CDR3 is TGTGCCAGCAGCACGCCCCGGGGTGAAGCTTTCTTT. The V call is TRBV5-4, the J call TRBJ1-1, with D uncertain. This CDR3 has 12 amino acids. From germline, CDR1 is SGHNT and CDR2 YYREEE (reference sequence). Deletions cut 4 bases from V and 7 bases from J, with 11 bases between.

The V and J genes are TRBV6-5 and TRBJ1-4; TRBD1 agrees at 10 bases. Germline CDR1 reads MNHEY; CDR2 reads SVGAGI. The CDR3 runs 15 residues. Trimming took 6 bases from V and 8 from J; bases not matched to a gene: 9. CDR3 sequence reads: CASRGQGSTREKLFF. CDR3 sequence (DNA): TGTGCCAGCAGGGGACAGGGGTCGACTCGCGAAAAACTGTTTTTT.

The gene calls are TRBV7-9 and TRBJ2-7, with no clear D. This CDR3 has 13 residues. Germline V gene data show CDR1 as SEHNR and CDR2 as FQNEAQ (reference sequence). V shed 5 bases and J shed 2 bases, with 10 bases lying between them. As DNA, the CDR3 is TGTGCCAGCAGCCCTCCCGCTACCTACGAGCAGTACTTC. Translating gives CASSPPATYEQYF.

V gene TRBV4-1 combines with J gene TRBJ2-2; D gene uncertain. Trimming took off 2 bases at V and 7 bases at J, with 8 bases between the two ends. The germline CDR1 and CDR2 sequences are MGHRA and YSYEKL. The CDR3 sequence is 13 residues long. The CDR3 nucleotides are TGCGCCAGCAGCCAAACGTTAGGCGGGGAGCTGTTTTTT. Its translation is CASSQTLGGELFF.

This chain uses TRBV28 with TRBJ2-7; a weak D match, TRBD2 (6 bases). The CDR3 is made up of 15 amino acids. Between the trimmed V and J ends, which lost 3 bases and 0 bases, there was a span of 12 bases. Per the germline V gene, CDR1 is MDHEN and CDR2 is SYDVKM. Here the CDR3 reads CASSFRGRTSYEQYF. DNA of the CDR3: TGTGCCAGCAGTTTTCGTGGGAGGACCTCCTACGAGCAGTACTTC. Looking up the rest from reference TRBV28 and TRBJ2-7 gives the full variable domain: DVKVTQSSRYLVKRTGEKVFLECVQDMDHENMFWYRQDPGLGLRLIYFSYDVKMKEKGDIPEGYSVSREKKERFSLILESASTNQTSMYLCASSFRGRTSYEQYFGPGTRLTVT.

This clone has only one observation. The CDR3 reads CASSIEVGGINQPQHF. The CDR3 nucleotides are TGTGCCAGTAGTATCGAGGTTGGGGGAATCAATCAGCCCCAGCATTTT. The V gene is TRBV19, the J gene TRBJ1-5, with D possibly matching TRBD1 (5 bases). V was trimmed by 3 bases and J by 3 bases, leaving 15 bases between them. Germline loops: CDR1 LNHDA, CDR2 SQIVND (reference sequence). The CDR3 extends over 16 amino acids.

This chain uses TRBV29-1 with TRBJ1-2, with no clear D. Trimming cost V 4 bases and J 7 bases, with 10 bases left between them. This CDR3 is built from 11 residues. Germline CDR1 is SQVTM and CDR2 is ANQGSEA. The chain's CDR3 is CSVVEGSGYTF. The DNA for the CDR3 is TGCAGCGTTGTAGAGGGAAGTGGCTACACCTTC.

The gene calls are TRBV27 and TRBJ2-4; D is perhaps TRBD2 (6 bases). Germline loops: CDR1 MNHEY, CDR2 SMNVEV (reference sequence). With 4 bases removed from V and 5 bases from J, the gap between germline ends came to 9 bases. CDR3 length: 13 residues. The CDR3 coding sequence is TGTGCCAGCAGTTCCTGGGGGGAAAACATTCAGTACTTC. Encoded protein: CASSSWGENIQYF.